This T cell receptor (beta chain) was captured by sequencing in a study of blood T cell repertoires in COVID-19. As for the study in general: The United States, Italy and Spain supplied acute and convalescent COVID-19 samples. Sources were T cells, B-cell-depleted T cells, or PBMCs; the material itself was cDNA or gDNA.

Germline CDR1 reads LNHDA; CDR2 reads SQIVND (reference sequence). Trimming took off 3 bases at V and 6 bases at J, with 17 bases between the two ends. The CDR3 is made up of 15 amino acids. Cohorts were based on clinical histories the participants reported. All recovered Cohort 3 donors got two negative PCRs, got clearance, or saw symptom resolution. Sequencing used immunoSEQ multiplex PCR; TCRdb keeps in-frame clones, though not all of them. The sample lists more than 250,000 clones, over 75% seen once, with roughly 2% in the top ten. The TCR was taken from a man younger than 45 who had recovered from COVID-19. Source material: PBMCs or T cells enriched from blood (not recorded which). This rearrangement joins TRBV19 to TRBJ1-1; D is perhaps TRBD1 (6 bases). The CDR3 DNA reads TGTGCCAGTAGTATCCAGGCAGGGGTGTCCCCTGAAGCTTTCTTT. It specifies CASSIQAGVSPEAFF.